This is a list of T cell receptor beta chains from one sample in a study of T cell responses to AZD1222 COVID-19 vaccine. The data were produced by immunoSEQ multiplex PCR, yet TCRdb's version contains in-frame clones alone and is incomplete. The table includes 140,000 to 150,000 clones, approximately 90% detected once. Source: peripheral blood, taken 28 days after the second AZD1222 dose. The source of these receptors is an adult who received the AZD1222 COVID-19 vaccine. Each CDR3 is given with its conserved first and last residue. Fields, in order: D gene, V gene, clone size, J gene, CDR3 DNA, CDR3 protein. The D gene is left open where the match is weak. Clone size is shown for a subset of rows, as once, few, many or a class of expanded clone.

D: -; V: TRBV12-5; size: many; J: TRBJ1-6; DNA: TGTGCTAGTGGTTTGGTACCAGGGAAAAATTCACCCCTCCACTTT; CDR3: CASGLVPGKNSPLHF
D: -; V: TRBV29-1; size: -; J: TRBJ2-3; DNA: TGCAGCGTTGGTCGATTGGGATCGGTAAATACGCAGTATTTT; CDR3: CSVGRLGSVNTQYF
D: -; V: TRBV15; size: -; J: TRBJ2-3; DNA: TGTGCCACCAGCAGAGTTTTCGCCCAGGGAAGAGACACAGATACGCAGTATTTT; CDR3: CATSRVFAQGRDTDTQYF
D: -; V: TRBV29-1; size: -; J: TRBJ2-1; DNA: TGCAGCGTTGACAGATCGGAGTTCTTC; CDR3: CSVDRSEFF
D: TRBD1; V: TRBV27; size: -; J: TRBJ2-7; DNA: TGTGCCAGCAGTACACGGACAGGGCCCACCTACGAGCAGTACTTC; CDR3: CASSTRTGPTYEQYF
D: -; V: TRBV5-8; size: -; J: TRBJ1-5; DNA: TGTGCCAGCAGCCCGGAAGGATATAGCAATCAGCCCCAGCATTTT; CDR3: CASSPEGYSNQPQHF
D: -; V: TRBV6-5; size: -; J: TRBJ2-5; DNA: TGTGCCAGCACCCCCACACGGGGGCAAGAGACCCAGTACTTC; CDR3: CASTPTRGQETQYF
D: TRBD2; V: TRBV7-9; size: -; J: TRBJ2-1; DNA: TGTGCCAGCAGCGTGTCTAGCGGGAGGGCCGGCGAGCAGTTCTTC; CDR3: CASSVSSGRAGEQFF
D: -; V: TRBV6-6; size: -; J: TRBJ2-2; DNA: TGTGCCAGCAGTCCGCCGACAGGGAACACCGGGGAGCTGTTTTTT; CDR3: CASSPPTGNTGELFF
D: -; V: TRBV7-6; size: -; J: TRBJ1-3; DNA: TGTGCCAGCAGCTTAGAAGGGTCCTTAGCTGGAAACACCATATATTTT; CDR3: CASSLEGSLAGNTIYF
D: -; V: TRBV6-6; size: once; J: TRBJ1-6; DNA: TGTGCCAGTAGTCGGGGGATTAATTCACCCCTCCACTTT; CDR3: CASSRGINSPLHF
D: -; V: TRBV13; size: -; J: TRBJ1-2; DNA: TGTGCCAGCAGCTCCAGACAGGAGGTTAACTATGGCTACACCTTC; CDR3: CASSSRQEVNYGYTF
D: TRBD1; V: TRBV7-2; size: -; J: TRBJ1-2; DNA: TGTGCCAGCAGCACGGACAGGGGGTATGGCTACACCTTC; CDR3: CASSTDRGYGYTF
D: -; V: TRBV15; size: -; J: TRBJ2-3; DNA: TGTGCCACCAGCAGCCCCGGAACGGGGGAAGCGAAGACGCCGAGCACAGATACGCAGTATTTT; CDR3: CATSSPGTGEAKTPSTDTQYF
D: -; V: TRBV11-2; size: -; J: TRBJ2-7; DNA: TGTGCCAGCAGCTTACGACTAAACGAGCAGTACTTC; CDR3: CASSLRLNEQYF
D: TRBD1; V: TRBV7-2; size: -; J: TRBJ2-5; DNA: TGTGCCAGCAGCTTAGGGGACAGAGACATAGAGACCCAGTACTTC; CDR3: CASSLGDRDIETQYF
D: TRBD2; V: TRBV6-4; size: few; J: TRBJ2-2; DNA: TGTGCCAGCAGCCGACTAGCGGGAGACACCGGGGAGCTGTTTTTT; CDR3: CASSRLAGDTGELFF
D: -; V: TRBV19; size: -; J: TRBJ1-1; DNA: TGTGCCAGTAGTCTCGACAGAGGGACTGAAGCTTTCTTT; CDR3: CASSLDRGTEAFF
D: -; V: TRBV5-1; size: -; J: TRBJ1-1; DNA: TGCGCCAGCAGCTTGGAAGCTACTAGTACTGAAGCTTTCTTT; CDR3: CASSLEATSTEAFF
D: TRBD2; V: TRBV28; size: -; J: TRBJ2-4; DNA: TGTGCCAGCAGTGGACTAGCGGGCCTAGCCAAAAACATTCAGTACTTC; CDR3: CASSGLAGLAKNIQYF
D: TRBD1; V: TRBV7-2; size: -; J: TRBJ2-1; DNA: TGTGCCAGCAGCCTACGGACAGGGGCGCTCTCCTACAATGAGCAGTTCTTC; CDR3: CASSLRTGALSYNEQFF
D: -; V: TRBV19; size: once; J: TRBJ1-4; DNA: TGTGCCAGTAGTTCAAGGACAGCCCAATCAACTAATGAAAAACTGTTTTTT; CDR3: CASSSRTAQSTNEKLFF
D: -; V: TRBV27; size: -; J: TRBJ1-6; DNA: TGTGCCAGCAGTTTGGGGAATTCACCCCTCCACTTT; CDR3: CASSLGNSPLHF
D: -; V: TRBV7-8; size: -; J: TRBJ1-5; DNA: TGTGCCAGCAGCTTAGCCGATCAGCCCCAGCATTTT; CDR3: CASSLADQPQHF